The sequence of this T cell receptor (beta chain) was determined in a study of cytomegalovirus exposure and HLA in healthy donors. The V gene lost 2 bases and the J gene lost 7 bases, with 11 bases spanning the gap. The germline gives CDR1 SSHAT, CDR2 FNYEAQ (reference sequence). The CDR3 spans 13 residues. 60 Vbeta and 13 Jbeta primers were used in PCR. The repertoire was sequenced with immunoSEQ multiplex PCR; TCRdb's copy has only in-frame clones and lacks some. The data show around 160,000 clones, 80% to 90% seen once. This cohort consisted of healthy bone marrow donors. The chain has TRBV7-7 and TRBJ1-2, with a possible D match to TRBD1 (5 bases). Input material: PBMCs. The clonotype was recovered from a man between 18 and 35 years old in good health and CMV-seropositive. The CDR3, as DNA: TGTGCCAGCAGCTTATTGACAGAGCCTGGCTACACCTTC. Encoded protein: CASSLLTEPGYTF. Looking up the rest from reference TRBV7-7 and TRBJ1-2 gives the full variable domain: GAGVSQSPRYKVTKRGQDVTLRCDPISSHATLYWYQQALGQGPEFLTYFNYEAQPDKSGLPSDRFSAERPEGSISTLTIQRTEQRDSAMYRCASSLLTEPGYTFGSGTRLTVV.